These 26 T cell receptor beta chains were all obtained from the same sample, sequenced in a study of cytomegalovirus exposure and HLA in healthy donors. Use of 60 Vbeta and 13 Jbeta primers characterized the PCR. Assay used: immunoSEQ multiplex PCR; TCRdb lists only in-frame clones, some missing. The sample carries 100,000 to 150,000 clones, 70% to 80% recorded once. Sequences were obtained from PBMCs. The receptors shown here come from a man aged 50 or older in good health and CMV-seropositive.

This chain uses TRBV6-1 with TRBJ2-5; D remains unclear. CDR1 MNHNS and CDR2 SASEGT come from the germline V gene. Trimming cost V 1 base and J 7 bases, with 13 bases left between them. This CDR3 comprises 14 residues. CDR3 sequence: CASSEVSGRGTQYF. In DNA form, the CDR3 reads TGTGCCAGCAGTGAAGTGTCAGGCCGTGGGACCCAGTACTTC.

The chain carries TRBV4-3 and TRBJ1-1; a possible D gene is TRBD1 (6 bases). Germline loops: CDR1 LGHNA, CDR2 YSLEER. Trimming pared 0 bases from V and 4 bases from J, leaving 12 bases between. This CDR3 spans 15 amino acids. CDR3 nucleotides: TGCGCCAGCAGCCAAGAGCAGCACAGGGCCACTGAAGCTTTCTTT. Protein product: CASSQEQHRATEAFF.

Turning to this clone: Other nucleotide sequences from this sample produce the same CDR3. V and J are TRBV19 and TRBJ2-5; TRBD2 matches at 8 bases. Germline V gene lookup returns CDR1 LNHDA and CDR2 SQIVND (reference sequence). This CDR3 spans 14 amino acids. V lost 3 bases to trimming and J lost 3 bases; unmatched junction nucleotides: 3. Written as DNA, the CDR3 is TGTGCCAGTAGTATCCCGGGGGGGGAAGAGACCCAGTACTTC. Amino acids: CASSIPGGEETQYF.

This clone came up once. The V gene is TRBV5-6, the J gene TRBJ2-7, with 12 bases that match TRBD2. Germline CDR1 SGHDT, CDR2 YYEEEE. The junction had 0 bases not matched to a gene; V was cut back by 0 bases and J by 5 bases. This CDR3 comprises 14 residues. The CDR3 DNA follows: TGTGCCAGCAGCTTGGGGACTAGCGGGAACGAGCAGTACTTC. Translation gives CASSLGTSGNEQYF. Looking up the rest from reference TRBV5-6 and TRBJ2-7 gives the full variable domain: DAGVTQSPTHLIKTRGQQVTLRCSPKSGHDTVSWYQQALGQGPQFIFQYYEEEERQRGNFPDRFSGHQFPNYSSELNVNALLLGDSALYLCASSLGTSGNEQYFGPGTRLTVT.

This chain connects TRBV5-5 to TRBJ1-2; 9 bases are a match to TRBD1. The CDR3 contains 15 residues. The V segment lost 3 bases and the J segment 4 bases; nucleotides outside the gene matches: 7. Per the germline V gene, CDR1 is SGHKS and CDR2 is YYEKEE (reference sequence). DNA for the CDR3: TGTGCCAGCAGCTCCGGGACAGGGCCCGGCTATGGCTACACCTTC. This gives the protein CASSSGTGPGYGYTF.

This clone was observed a single time. The J gene is TRBJ2-2, the V gene TRBV4-1; no definite D call. V gave up 0 bases and J gave up 3 bases, with 5 bases separating them. Germline V gives CDR1 MGHRA, CDR2 YSYEKL. There are 14 residues in the CDR3. CDR3 protein: CASSQEQYTGELFF. Written as DNA, the CDR3 is TGCGCCAGCAGCCAAGAACAGTACACCGGGGAGCTGTTTTTT.

The V gene is TRBV5-1, the J gene TRBJ1-1; 7 nucleotides match TRBD1. Per germline, CDR1 SGHRS and CDR2 YFSETQ. This CDR3 region has 14 residues. Germline trimming cut 0 bases from V and 5 bases from J; bases unmatched to any gene: 4. The CDR3 coding sequence is TGCGCCAGCAGCTTGGGAGGGGGCGTTACTGAAGCTTTCTTT. Encoded protein: CASSLGGGVTEAFF.

This chain joins TRBV27 and TRBJ2-7; D is uncertain. The CDR3 loop spans 12 amino acids. The germline V gene has CDR1 MNHEY and CDR2 SMNVEV (reference sequence). With 5 bases removed from V and 1 base from J, the gap between germline ends came to 6 bases. This CDR3 is CASSGNSYEQYF. The CDR3 nucleotides read TGTGCCAGCAGTGGCAATTCCTACGAGCAGTACTTC.

The V call is TRBV4-1, the J call TRBJ1-2; TRBD1 aligns across 7 bases. Germline trimming cut 4 bases from V and 7 bases from J; bases unmatched to any gene: 9. Germline V CDR1 and CDR2: MGHRA, YSYEKL. The length of the CDR3 is 14 residues. The chain's CDR3 is CASSPGQRESGYTF. The CDR3 nucleotides read TGCGCCAGCAGCCCGGGACAGCGGGAGTCTGGCTACACCTTC.

The chain recombines TRBV28 with TRBJ2-1; D not certain. CDR3 length: 12 amino acids. Trimming pared 2 bases from V and 8 bases from J, leaving 7 bases between. Germline V CDR1 and CDR2: MDHEN, SYDVKM. CDR3 nucleotide sequence: TGTGCCAGCAGTTTAAAACTTCATGAGCAGTTCTTC. Translation: CASSLKLHEQFF. Together with reference TRBV28 and TRBJ2-1, the CDR3 gives the full variable domain: DVKVTQSSRYLVKRTGEKVFLECVQDMDHENMFWYRQDPGLGLRLIYFSYDVKMKEKGDIPEGYSVSREKKERFSLILESASTNQTSMYLCASSLKLHEQFFGPGTRLTVL.

This clone has more than one count but fewer than ten. The chain recombines TRBV29-1 with TRBJ1-1, with 9 bases lining up with TRBD1. The V gene end was trimmed by 6 bases and the J gene end by 5 bases; junction bases not matched to a gene: 4. The CDR3 consists of 12 residues. Germline values: CDR1 SQVTM, CDR2 ANQGSEA. In DNA form, the CDR3 reads TGCAGCGTCGGACAGGGGAGTACTGAAGCTTTCTTT. This codes for CSVGQGSTEAFF.

This chain uses TRBV15 with TRBJ1-2, with TRBD1 matching 11 bases. V lost 1 base and J lost 4; bases outside the gene matches: 11. The CDR3 loop spans 18 amino acids. Germline V lookup: CDR1 LNHNV, CDR2 YYDKDF (reference sequence). The CDR3 region is CATSRGGQGVHPSYGYTF. CDR3 nucleotide sequence: TGTGCCACCAGCAGAGGGGGACAGGGGGTCCATCCTAGCTATGGCTACACCTTC.

In this sample, this clone turned up a few times. This chain links TRBV11-2 with TRBJ2-1; 12 bases are a match to TRBD2. The germline V gene has CDR1 SGHAT and CDR2 FQNNGV. V trimming: 2 bases; J trimming: 12 bases; junction bases outside the gene matches: 8. This CDR3 has 15 residues. CDR3: CASSLRPSGGDRQFF. The CDR3, as DNA: TGTGCCAGCAGCTTACGGCCTAGCGGGGGGGACCGGCAGTTCTTC.

CDR3 in DNA: TGTGCCAGCAGCTTAGGGGGAGGCCGACAGGGGAACAATCAGCCCCAGCATTTT. Amino acids: CASSLGGGRQGNNQPQHF. This sequence joins TRBV7-9 and TRBJ1-5, with 8 nucleotides matching TRBD1. Trimming removed 1 base from V and 3 bases from J; junction bases left unmatched: 11. The CDR3 runs 18 residues. In germline, CDR1 is SEHNR, CDR2 FQNEAQ (reference sequence).

The genes are TRBV5-6 and TRBJ2-7; 7 positions match TRBD1. V shed 4 bases and J 3 bases; nucleotides not matched to a gene: 1. This CDR3 has 12 residues. Germline values: CDR1 SGHDT, CDR2 YYEEEE. CDR3 protein: CASSPGGYEQYF. The DNA of the CDR3 is TGTGCCAGCAGCCCAGGGGGCTACGAGCAGTACTTC.

The chain recombines TRBV5-1 with TRBJ1-5; D ambiguous. Germline V gives CDR1 SGHRS, CDR2 YFSETQ. This CDR3 contains 14 residues. V gave up 0 bases and J gave up 1 base, with 5 bases separating them. The CDR3, as DNA: TGCGCCAGCAGCTTGGACGGGAGCAATCAGCCCCAGCATTTT. Amino acids: CASSLDGSNQPQHF.

V usage is TRBV11-3 and J usage is TRBJ2-2; D gene uncertain. CDR1 SGHNT and CDR2 YENEEA come from the germline V gene. The CDR3 runs 14 residues. Trimming cost V 5 bases and J 4 bases, with 11 bases left between them. CDR3 in DNA: TGTGCCAGCAGCCGAGGTACGGGCACCGGGGAGCTGTTTTTT. Translation gives CASSRGTGTGELFF.

The chain links TRBV15 to TRBJ2-7; 8 positions match TRBD1. The junction had 6 bases not matched to a gene; V was cut back by 2 bases and J by 0 bases. From germline, CDR1 is LNHNV and CDR2 YYDKDF (reference sequence). The CDR3 has 16 amino acids. CDR3 region: CATSRLRQGSSYEQYF. The DNA for the CDR3 is TGTGCCACCAGCAGATTAAGACAGGGGAGCTCCTACGAGCAGTACTTC.

A note on this clone: A read error may account for a junction end that differs from germline. V is TRBV11-2 and J is TRBJ2-7, with 10 bases fitting TRBD1. Germline V gene lookup returns CDR1 SGHAT and CDR2 FQNNGV. CDR3 size: 14 residues. CDR3 nucleotides: TGTGCCGGCAGCTCCCGGGACAGGGGAGGACGGCAGTACTTC. Its protein product is CAGSSRDRGGRQYF.

The rearrangement joins TRBV14 to TRBJ1-2, with 8 positions matching TRBD1. CDR1 and CDR2 (germline): SGHDN, FVKESK. The CDR3 covers 13 residues. V was clipped by 3 bases and J by 8 bases; unmatched bases: 5. CDR3 region: CASSQQGALGYTF. The CDR3 region has the DNA TGTGCCAGCAGCCAGCAGGGGGCACTGGGCTACACCTTC.

The chain couples TRBV7-2 to TRBJ1-2; D possibly corresponds to TRBD1 (6 bases). V gave up 4 bases and J gave up 8 bases, with 17 bases separating them. The CDR3 spans 14 residues. Germline V CDR1 and CDR2: SGHTA, FQGNSA. The CDR3 protein is CASSSSQGPVGYTF. Written as DNA, the CDR3 is TGTGCCAGCAGCTCAAGTCAGGGGCCAGTGGGCTACACCTTC.

The gene calls are TRBV27 and TRBJ2-7, with 11 bases matching TRBD1. This CDR3 is 15 amino acids long. Germline V CDR1 and CDR2: MNHEY, SMNVEV (reference sequence). The V and J ends lost 7 bases and 4 bases, in that order; junction bases with no gene match: 9. The CDR3 DNA sequence: TGTGCCAGCACCAGGACAGGGGGCTTGCCATACGAGCAGTACTTC. Translation: CASTRTGGLPYEQYF.

This chain links TRBV28 with TRBJ1-1; 8 positions agree with TRBD1. With V trimmed by 5 bases and J by 1 base, 9 bases remained unmatched. Germline V CDR1 and CDR2: MDHEN, SYDVKM. The CDR3 loop spans 16 amino acids. This CDR3 reads CASSPDTGGGNTEAFF. For the CDR3, the DNA is TGTGCCAGCAGTCCCGATACAGGGGGAGGGAACACTGAAGCTTTCTTT.

The genes are TRBV6-5 and TRBJ1-5, with 10 bases that match TRBD1. Germline CDR1 reads MNHEY; CDR2 reads SVGAGI. CDR3 length equals 14 residues. V trimming: 6 bases; J trimming: 7 bases; junction bases outside the gene matches: 6. CDR3 DNA: TGTGCCAGCAGACGACAGGGGGCAGGGCAGCCCCAGCATTTT. Translation gives CASRRQGAGQPQHF.

The DNA of the CDR3 is TGTGCCAGTAGTATCTCGGCCGGACAGGGGGCTTTAGATACGCAGTATTTT. Its protein is CASSISAGQGALDTQYF. The chain uses TRBV19 and TRBJ2-3; 11 nucleotides align to TRBD1. From germline, CDR1 is LNHDA and CDR2 SQIVND (reference sequence). V dropped 3 bases and J dropped 5; count of bases not matched to a gene: 10. The CDR3 runs to 17 residues.

The CDR3, as DNA: TGCGCCAGCAGCTCCGGGACAGGAGATAAGACCCAGTACTTC. It codes for CASSSGTGDKTQYF. This sequence joins TRBV5-1 and TRBJ2-5, with 8 nucleotides matching TRBD1. CDR1 is SGHRS, CDR2 YFSETQ, per germline. After removal of 3 bases from V and 6 bases from J, the junction contained 7 bases not matched to a gene. This CDR3 region has 14 residues.